A single sample is the source of the 14 T cell receptor beta chains below, sequenced in a study of blood T cells in healthy people across ages. Alongside a J-beta primer mix, a sample-barcoded 5' primer served in a second PCR lasting about 7 to 12 cycles. TCRdb reprocessed the 5' RACE reads via MiXCR and lists one record per CDR3 protein. The sample shows a few hundred thousand distinct CDR3 sequences, about 25% of them seen only once. These data were also filed under a second study, of T cells of mothers and their children.

Input material: blood. Every receptor here comes from a boy aged 2 to 10 in good health.

This clonotype was observed a handful of times. The V and J genes are TRBV27 and TRBJ2-7; D remains unclear. The V end lost 4 bases, the J end lost 4 bases, and 11 bases lay between the germline ends. The CDR3 sequence is 13 residues long. Per germline, CDR1 MNHEY and CDR2 SMNVEV (reference sequence). The CDR3 loop reads CASSYASGYEQYF. CDR3 nucleotide sequence: TGTGCCAGCAGTTACGCGTCCGGGTACGAGCAGTACTTC.

This clonotype was seen only a few times. This rearrangement joins TRBV29-1 to TRBJ2-7; TRBD1 or TRBD2 may be the D gene (5 bases each). The CDR3 totals 17 residues. Looked up from germline, CDR1 is SQVTM and CDR2 is ANQGSEA. V was shortened by 1 base and J by 2 bases, with 21 bases between the two germline ends. CDR3 sequence reads: CSVEVGERSGPTYEQYF. CDR3 nucleotides: TGCAGCGTTGAAGTGGGGGAACGATCGGGGCCCACCTACGAGCAGTACTTC.

This clonotype was seen a few times. An end of the junction differs from the germline gene, which may be a read error. The chain combines TRBV27 with TRBJ2-7; 11 bases line up with TRBD1. This CDR3 is 15 amino acids long. Per the germline V gene, CDR1 is MNHEY and CDR2 is SMNVEV (reference sequence). The CDR3 DNA sequence: TGTGCCAGCAGTATATCCGGACAGGGGGCATACGAGCAGTACTTC. Its protein is CASSISGQGAYEQYF.

The chain combines TRBV6-2 or TRBV6-3 with TRBJ2-7; no clear D gene. The V and J ends lost 7 bases and 0 bases respectively, with 13 bases between them. This CDR3 is 14 amino acids long. Germline lookup yields CDR1 MNHEY and CDR2 SVGEGT. CDR3 amino acids: CASMPPVSSYEQYF. The CDR3 DNA reads as TGTGCCAGCATGCCTCCGGTGAGCTCCTACGAGCAGTACTTC.

The J gene is TRBJ2-2, the V gene TRBV27, with D possibly TRBD2 on 5 matching bases. Germline assignment: CDR1 MNHEY and CDR2 SMNVEV (reference sequence). The CDR3 is 17 amino acids. Trimming removed 2 bases from V and 0 bases from J, with 13 bases in between. The CDR3 here is CASSLEAPGSNTGELFF. The CDR3 DNA sequence: TGTGCCAGCAGTTTAGAGGCCCCGGGATCGAACACCGGGGAGCTGTTTTTT.

CDR3 DNA sequence: TGTGCCAGCAGCCTAAGTAGCCGGTCGGCGACCGGGGAGCTGTTTTTT. Translated: CASSLSSRSATGELFF. This sequence joins TRBV14 and TRBJ2-2; no reliable D call. CDR1 is SGHDN and CDR2 is FVKESK in the germline V gene. This CDR3 contains 16 residues. V shed 4 bases and J shed 5 bases, with 17 bases lying between them. Variable domain in full (rest from reference TRBV14 and TRBJ2-2): EAGVTQFPSHSVIEKGQTVTLRCDPISGHDNLYWYRRVMGKEIKFLLHFVKESKQDESGMPNNRFLAERTGGTYSTLKVQPAELEDSGVYFCASSLSSRSATGELFFGEGSRLTVL.

Only a few counts were recorded for this clonotype. This chain uses TRBV7-9 with TRBJ2-2; D is perhaps TRBD1 or TRBD2 (5 bases each). The CDR3 has 15 amino acids. Trimming pared 6 bases from V and 1 base from J, leaving 12 bases between. The germline CDR1 and CDR2 sequences are SEHNR and FQNEAQ (reference sequence). Here the CDR3 reads CASRPGTGNTGELFF. In DNA form, the CDR3 reads TGTGCCAGCAGGCCCGGGACGGGGAACACCGGGGAGCTGTTTTTT.

The rearrangement links TRBV10-3 to TRBJ2-6; possibly TRBD1 for D (5 bases). Germline V gene sequence: CDR1 ENHRY, CDR2 SYGVKD. The CDR3 is 15 residues long. V lost 4 bases and J lost 0, with 7 bases in between. This CDR3 is CAISGQHSGANVLTF. CDR3 sequence (DNA): TGTGCCATCAGTGGACAGCACTCTGGGGCCAACGTCCTGACTTTC.

This chain links TRBV6-6 with TRBJ1-1; 7 positions agree with TRBD1. Germline CDR1 and CDR2: MNHNY and SVGAGI (reference sequence). CDR3 length: 13 residues. Trimming took 2 bases from V and 6 from J; bases not matched to a gene: 3. In DNA, the CDR3 is TGTGCCAGCAGTTACCCGGGACAGCCTGAAGCTTTCTTT. It is translated as CASSYPGQPEAFF.

The rearrangement uses TRBV7-2 and TRBJ2-2, with 7 bases that match TRBD2. From germline, CDR1 is SGHTA and CDR2 FQGNSA. The CDR3 has 15 amino acids. The ends lost 1 base at V and 3 bases at J; junction bases unmatched: 2. The CDR3 reads CASSLELAYTGELFF. The CDR3 nucleotides are TGTGCCAGCAGCTTAGAACTAGCGTACACCGGGGAGCTGTTTTTT.

Comments on this clonotype: One end of the junction varies from germline; a read error may be responsible. The J gene is TRBJ2-7, the V gene TRBV9; no reliable D call. This CDR3 contains 14 residues. In germline, CDR1 is SGDLS, CDR2 YYNGEE. The CDR3 loop reads CASSVGVSSDEQYF. CDR3 DNA sequence: TGTGCCAGCAGCGTAGGAGTGAGCTCCGACGAGCAGTACTTC.

The gene calls are TRBV6-2 or TRBV6-3 and TRBJ2-5; the D call may be TRBD1 or TRBD2 (5 bases each). Germline V gene lookup returns CDR1 MNHEY and CDR2 SVGEGT. V was trimmed by 2 bases and J by 4 bases, leaving 11 bases between them. The CDR3 extends over 14 amino acids. CDR3 sequence reads: CASSYPWGRETQYF. The CDR3 nucleotides read TGTGCCAGCAGTTACCCGTGGGGGAGAGAGACCCAGTACTTC.

In this sample, this clonotype turned up a few times. This CDR3 reads CSVEGTSYEQYF. CDR3 sequence (DNA): TGCAGCGTTGAGGGGACTTCCTACGAGCAGTACTTC. This rearrangement joins TRBV29-1 to TRBJ2-7, with D possibly being TRBD2 (6 bases). The CDR3 contains 12 residues. The germline V gene has CDR1 SQVTM and CDR2 ANQGSEA. V lost 3 bases, J lost 1 base, and 7 bases lay in between.

This clonotype was observed a handful of times. This sequence joins TRBV20-1 and TRBJ2-1; TRBD2 matches 10 bases. After removal of 0 bases from V and 7 bases from J, the junction contained 12 bases not matched to a gene. Germline CDR1 is DFQATT and CDR2 is SNEGSKA (reference sequence). The length of the CDR3 is 17 residues. Here the CDR3 reads CSARDPESGRARNEQFF. The CDR3 nucleotides are TGCAGTGCTAGAGATCCGGAGAGCGGGAGGGCCCGAAATGAGCAGTTCTTC.